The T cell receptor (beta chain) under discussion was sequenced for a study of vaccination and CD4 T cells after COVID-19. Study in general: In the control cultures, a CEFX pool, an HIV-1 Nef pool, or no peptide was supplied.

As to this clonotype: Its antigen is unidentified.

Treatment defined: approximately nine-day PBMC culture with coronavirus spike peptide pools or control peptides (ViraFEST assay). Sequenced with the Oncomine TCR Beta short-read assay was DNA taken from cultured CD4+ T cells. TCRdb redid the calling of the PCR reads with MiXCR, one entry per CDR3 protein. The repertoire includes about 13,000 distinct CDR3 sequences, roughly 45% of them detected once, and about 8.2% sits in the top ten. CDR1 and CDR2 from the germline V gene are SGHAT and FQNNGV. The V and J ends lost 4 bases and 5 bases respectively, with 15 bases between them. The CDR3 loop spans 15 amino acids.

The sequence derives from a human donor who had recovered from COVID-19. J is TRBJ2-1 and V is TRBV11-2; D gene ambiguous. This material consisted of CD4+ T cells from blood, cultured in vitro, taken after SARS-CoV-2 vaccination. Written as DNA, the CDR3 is TGTGCCAGCAGCTCTTGGTTCGTTCAGAACAATGAGCAGTTCTTC. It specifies CASSSWFVQNNEQFF.